One and the same sample provided the 27 T cell receptor beta chains below, sequenced in a study of Ad26.COV2.S vaccination and SARS-CoV-2 variants. Generated by immunoSEQ multiplex PCR, the TCRdb table keeps only in-frame clones and is missing some. The table lists about 480,000 clones, around 88% of them singletons. Treatment in this sample: over 15 received Ad26.COV2.S at low or high dose, single or two shots; a few received placebo; per-sample allocation not given. All samples were drawn on day 63, counting from the first vaccine or placebo injection. Sequencing was performed on peripheral blood, taken in a trial of Ad26.COV2.S vaccine versus placebo. The receptors shown here come from a person aged 18-65 years who received the Ad26.COV2.S COVID-19 vaccine or a placebo.

The chain recombines TRBV29-1 with TRBJ1-2; 8 positions agree with TRBD1. The CDR3 consists of 14 residues. Germline loops: CDR1 SQVTM, CDR2 ANQGSEA. V lost 6 bases, J lost 4 bases, and 10 bases stayed unmatched. The DNA for the CDR3 is TGCAGCGTGGAAATGACGGACAGGGTCTATGGCTACACCTTC. Translation gives CSVEMTDRVYGYTF.

V and J are TRBV13 and TRBJ2-6; D is undetermined. CDR1 is PRHDT, CDR2 FYEKMQ, per germline (reference sequence). V shed 7 bases and J shed 0 bases, with 16 bases lying between them. This CDR3 contains 17 residues. The CDR3 here is CASTPGGQFSGANVLTF. CDR3 DNA sequence: TGTGCCAGCACCCCAGGTGGGCAGTTCTCTGGGGCCAACGTCCTGACTTTC.

This chain joins TRBV6-2 or TRBV6-3 and TRBJ2-3; D is perhaps TRBD1 (5 bases). The CDR3 is 15 residues long. Trimming removed 2 bases from V and 1 base from J, with 10 bases in between. Germline V gene lookup returns CDR1 MNHEY and CDR2 SVGEGT. CDR3 in DNA: TGTGCCAGCAGTTACAGGGGCTCGGGCACAGATACGCAGTATTTT. Translating it yields CASSYRGSGTDTQYF.

V gene TRBV28 combines with J gene TRBJ1-2; unclear D gene. The CDR3 runs to 16 residues. CDR1 and CDR2 (germline): MDHEN, SYDVKM. The germline V and J ends were trimmed by 4 bases and 8 bases, with 23 bases remaining between them. The CDR3 is CASSSPRWRGAVGYTF. The CDR3 DNA reads TGTGCCAGCAGTTCCCCCCGGTGGCGGGGAGCGGTCGGCTACACCTTC.

This clone appeared a few times. This chain connects TRBV7-2 to TRBJ2-2, with TRBD1 as a possible D gene (5 bases). Trimming left V 3 bases short and J 3 bases short, with 11 bases between. Per germline, CDR1 SGHTA and CDR2 FQGNSA. The CDR3 totals 15 residues. CDR3 DNA sequence: TGTGCCAGCAGCTTCGTCCTAGGGGACACCGGGGAGCTGTTTTTT. Translating it yields CASSFVLGDTGELFF.

V is TRBV11-2 and J is TRBJ2-7, with unresolved D. This CDR3 has 12 amino acids. Germline values: CDR1 SGHAT, CDR2 FQNNGV. Trimming took off 1 base at V and 3 bases at J, with 4 bases between the two ends. The CDR3 region is CASSLVFYEQYF. The CDR3 region has the DNA TGTGCCAGCAGCTTAGTATTCTACGAGCAGTACTTC.

This clone has just one count. The chain recombines TRBV4-1 with TRBJ2-1; a possible D gene is TRBD1 (6 bases). The CDR3 sequence is 12 residues long. The germline V and J ends were trimmed by 4 bases and 8 bases, with 9 bases remaining between them. Germline V lookup: CDR1 MGHRA, CDR2 YSYEKL. The CDR3 coding sequence is TGCGCCAGCAGCCCGACAGGCCATGAGCAGTTCTTC. Amino acid sequence: CASSPTGHEQFF.

This chain links TRBV6-2 or TRBV6-3 with TRBJ1-1; unclear D gene. The CDR3 length is 14 residues. Trimming pared 2 bases from V and 0 bases from J, leaving 7 bases between. Germline assignment: CDR1 MNHEY and CDR2 SVGEGT. CDR3 residues: CASSYGAVNTEAFF. CDR3 nucleotide sequence: TGTGCCAGCAGTTACGGCGCCGTGAACACTGAAGCTTTCTTT.

V is TRBV28 and J is TRBJ1-5, with TRBD1 identical over 9 bases. Per germline, CDR1 MDHEN and CDR2 SYDVKM. This CDR3 is built from 18 residues. Unmatched junction bases numbered 13, after V lost 6 bases and J lost 1 base. CDR3 nucleotide sequence: TGTGCCAGCAGCTCGAGACAGGGGGGTTTTGAGAGCAATCAGCCCCAGCATTTT. Translating it yields CASSSRQGGFESNQPQHF.

Written as DNA, the CDR3 is TGTGCCAGCAGCTCGTCTAGCGGGAGGGCCAGGAGAACCGGGGAGCTGTTTTTT. Translated, it gives CASSSSSGRARRTGELFF. The chain joins TRBV11-3 to TRBJ2-2, with TRBD2 identical over 12 bases. The length of the CDR3 is 18 residues. Germline V gene sequence: CDR1 SGHNT, CDR2 YENEEA. V shed 4 bases, J shed 5 bases, and the junction held 11 bases outside the gene matches.

The genes are TRBV18 and TRBJ2-3; 9 bases align to TRBD2. This CDR3 comprises 15 residues. The J segment lost 4 bases and the V segment lost 5 bases, leaving 7 bases of the junction unmatched. CDR1 KGHSH and CDR2 LQKENI come from the germline V gene. CDR3 bases: TGTGCCAGCTCAACCGGGACTAGCTGGGCAGATACGCAGTATTTT. This codes for CASSTGTSWADTQYF.

V usage is TRBV11-3 and J usage is TRBJ2-7; 11 bases map to TRBD1. V was clipped by 5 bases and J by 5 bases; unmatched bases: 5. This CDR3 contains 14 residues. CDR1 is SGHNT, CDR2 YENEEA, per germline. The CDR3 DNA sequence: TGTGCCAGCAGCCCTACGGGACAGGGGGACGAGCAGTACTTC. Its protein product is CASSPTGQGDEQYF.

V and J are TRBV5-6 and TRBJ1-3; D is ambiguous. There are 16 residues in the CDR3. Germline V lookup: CDR1 SGHDT, CDR2 YYEEEE. V shed 6 bases and J shed 4 bases, with 20 bases lying between them. In DNA, the CDR3 is TGTGCCAGCAACCATCGCGCGGGGTCATCCGGAAACACCATATATTTT. Its protein is CASNHRAGSSGNTIYF.

This chain joins TRBV25-1 and TRBJ1-4; D unresolved. The CDR3 has 15 residues. From germline, CDR1 is MGHDK and CDR2 SYGVNS. V was cut by 2 bases and J by 11 bases, with 18 bases left in between. This CDR3 is CASSEPWGRGHKLFF. DNA for the CDR3: TGTGCCAGCAGTGAACCCTGGGGTCGGGGTCACAAACTGTTTTTT.

The gene calls are TRBV5-1 and TRBJ2-7, with D hard to call. Germline CDR1 is SGHRS and CDR2 is YFSETQ. The V gene lost 0 bases and the J gene lost 5 bases, with 9 bases spanning the gap. The CDR3 has 13 amino acids. CDR3 DNA: TGCGCCAGCAGCTTGGCAGGAAGGGACGAGCAGTACTTC. It is translated as CASSLAGRDEQYF.

Only a few counts were recorded for this clone. The rearrangement joins TRBV6-2 or TRBV6-3 to TRBJ1-3, with a possible D match to TRBD1 (5 bases). Germline assignment: CDR1 MNHEY and CDR2 SVGEGT. With 0 bases removed from V and 2 bases from J, the gap between germline ends came to 11 bases. This CDR3 has 16 amino acids. The CDR3 loop reads CASSYSISGPGNTIYF. CDR3 DNA sequence: TGTGCCAGCAGTTACTCGATCTCGGGGCCTGGAAACACCATATATTTT.

This chain links TRBV9 with TRBJ2-1; D gene uncertain. Germline loops: CDR1 SGDLS, CDR2 YYNGEE. V dropped 0 bases and J dropped 4 bases, with 14 bases sitting between them. CDR3 length: 16 residues. The CDR3 region is CASSVDFRSGYNEQFF. In nucleotides, the CDR3 is TGTGCCAGCAGCGTAGACTTTCGGTCAGGATACAATGAGCAGTTCTTC.

The V and J genes are TRBV7-8 and TRBJ1-5; D is undetermined. The CDR3 extends over 16 amino acids. Trimming removed 1 base from V and 2 bases from J, with 12 bases in between. Germline assignment: CDR1 SGHVS and CDR2 FQNEAQ. For the CDR3, the DNA is TGTGCCAGCAGCTTAGAGACCCCGACGGGCAATCAGCCCCAGCATTTT. Translated: CASSLETPTGNQPQHF.

The rearrangement uses TRBV10-1 and TRBJ2-7; 9 nucleotides align to TRBD2. The CDR3 consists of 14 residues. CDR1 WNHNN and CDR2 SYGVQD come from the germline V gene (reference sequence). With V trimmed by 8 bases and J by 2 bases, 7 bases remained unmatched. The CDR3 here is CASGTSPYPYEQYF. The CDR3 region has the DNA TGCGCCAGCGGGACTAGCCCATACCCCTACGAGCAGTACTTC.

The chain joins TRBV19 to TRBJ2-1; 9 positions match TRBD2. V lost 4 bases to trimming and J lost 0 bases; unmatched junction nucleotides: 1. Germline assignment: CDR1 LNHDA and CDR2 SQIVND (reference sequence). This CDR3 region has 15 residues. CDR3 protein: CASSSSGSSYNEQFF. CDR3 nucleotides: TGTGCCAGTAGTAGTAGCGGGAGCTCCTACAATGAGCAGTTCTTC.

The chain links TRBV7-3 to TRBJ1-6, with 7 bases aligning to TRBD1. The V gene end was trimmed by 2 bases and the J gene end by 9 bases; junction bases not matched to a gene: 7. Germline-derived CDR1 and CDR2 are SGHTA and FQGTGA. The CDR3 extends over 15 amino acids. The chain's CDR3 is CASSLFSTGISPLHF. The CDR3 coding sequence is TGTGCCAGCAGCTTATTCTCGACAGGGATTTCACCCCTCCACTTT.

V usage is TRBV11-2 and J usage is TRBJ2-2; no reliable D call. The V gene's germline CDR1 is SGHAT and CDR2 FQNNGV. There are 14 residues in the CDR3. V was shortened by 0 bases and J by 4 bases, with 6 bases between the two germline ends. The CDR3 loop is CASSLERLTGELFF. CDR3 bases: TGTGCCAGCAGCTTAGAGAGACTCACCGGGGAGCTGTTTTTT. The full variable domain, completed using reference TRBV11-2 and TRBJ2-2, is EAGVAQSPRYKIIEKRQSVAFWCNPISGHATLYWYQQILGQGPKLLIQFQNNGVVDDSQLPKDRFSAERLKGVDSTLKIQPAKLEDSAVYLCASSLERLTGELFFGEGSRLTVL.

V gene TRBV7-2 combines with J gene TRBJ2-7; D might be TRBD1 (7 bases). CDR1 and CDR2 (germline): SGHTA, FQGNSA. The V end lost 4 bases, the J end lost 6 bases, and 13 bases lay between the germline ends. The CDR3 is 13 amino acids. CDR3 residues: CASSYPGGTEQYF. CDR3 sequence (DNA): TGTGCCAGCAGCTACCCAGGGGGGACCGAGCAGTACTTC. The whole variable domain, remainder taken from reference TRBV7-2 and TRBJ2-7, is GAGVSQSPSNKVTEKGKDVELRCDPISGHTALYWYRQSLGQGLEFLIYFQGNSAPDKSGLPSDRFSAERTGGSVSTLTIQRTQQEDSAVYLCASSYPGGTEQYFGPGTRLTVT.

V is TRBV7-6 and J is TRBJ1-4, with 12 bases identical to TRBD1. The CDR3 sequence is 18 residues long. J lost 7 bases, V lost 3 bases, and 12 bases had no gene match. Germline V gene sequence: CDR1 SGHVS, CDR2 FNYEAQ. CDR3 sequence reads: CASSFFSGQGAGGEKLFF. The CDR3 DNA is TGTGCCAGCAGCTTCTTCTCGGGACAGGGGGCCGGTGGTGAAAAACTGTTTTTT.

The CDR3 nucleotides are TGTGCCAGCTCCTACGAGCAGTACTTC. Translating gives CASSYEQYF. The chain combines TRBV3-1 (or the pseudogene TRBV3-2) with TRBJ2-7; D remains ambiguous. The CDR3 length is 9 residues. Germline V gene lookup returns CDR1 LGHDT and CDR2 YNNKEL (reference sequence). Trimming stripped 8 bases from V and 1 base from J, with 0 bases between.

The V gene is TRBV30, the J gene TRBJ1-2; the D gene is possibly TRBD1 (5 bases). V was clipped by 1 base and J by 8 bases, with 20 bases between them. Germline assignment: CDR1 GTSNPN and CDR2 SVGIG (reference sequence). This CDR3 is built from 15 residues. CDR3 sequence reads: CAWSGLGRTWEGYTF. In DNA, the CDR3 is TGTGCCTGGAGTGGATTGGGACGGACATGGGAAGGCTACACCTTC.

Worth noting for this clone: Other DNA sequences within the sample encode an identical CDR3. This chain links TRBV28 with TRBJ2-2; D is perhaps TRBD1 or TRBD2 (5 bases each). V gave up 4 bases and J gave up 6 bases, with 9 bases separating them. This CDR3 region has 13 residues. The V gene's germline CDR1 is MDHEN and CDR2 SYDVKM. In DNA, the CDR3 is TGTGCCAGCAGTTCTCTGGGGGCCGGGGAGCTGTTTTTT. Its protein product is CASSSLGAGELFF.